This record looks at one TCR beta chain sequence and its context. Its antigen target is currently unknown. Base qualities are not at hand, and no much larger clone is one base apart. CDR1 and CDR2 were assigned from the germline V gene (reference sequence) as MNHEY and SMNVEV. The CDR3 has 15 amino acids, counting the end cysteine and phenylalanine. Only CDR3 DNA is held: 45 bases, read in frame from base 1. This entry comes from a study of cytomegalovirus exposure and HLA in healthy donors (TCRdb year 2017). Regarding the study in general: An earlier analysis of approximately 550 of the donors reported approximately 270 Gb of sequence data and 117 million unique TCR beta sequences from some 180 million T cells. An early release covering 550 to 700 HLA-typed donors comprised 250 to 350 gigabases of sequencing data and around 80 million unique TCR sequences. Among the 398 genotyped donors, about 83% belonged to the genetic ancestry cluster associated with self-reported Caucasian donors. The study was designed to test whether signatures of past pathogen exposure could be identified by cataloging public T cell receptors. The study used immunosequencing to profile the T cell repertoires of 666 subjects and linked those repertoires to cytomegalovirus serostatus. In addition to the first cohort of approximately 670 subjects, a separate validation cohort of approximately 110 different subjects was used. To predict cytomegalovirus infection status, the study combined high-throughput TCR immunosequencing, statistical association of individual TCRs with disease status, and machine learning. A later analysis re-examined previously published TCR beta repertoires from hundreds of donors and added high-resolution HLA genotyping to investigate patterns of TCR occurrence. Rather than drawing on any new phenotypic data, the later analysis identified candidate immune exposures from TCR beta sequences and the way those sequences occurred across donors. To decide whether each TCR beta V gene segment behaved as functional or pseudogenic, an earlier analysis of some 580 of the donors relied on high-throughput TCR beta sequencing. Alongside the repertoire data, information on donor age, sex, ethnicity and CMV serostatus was compiled. In a later genetic analysis, genome-wide SNP genotypes for about 55% of the roughly 700 donors were used, and that subset was treated as a discovery cohort. Every repertoire in the discovery cohort had been generated on one and the same sequencing platform. HLA typing included class I and class II loci at four-digit resolution. The number of typed donors differed by locus: roughly 620-630 for A, B, C, DRB1 and DQB1; approximately 540 for DQA1; 606 for DPA1; and 400 to 480 for DPB1. Roughly five DR-DQ haplotypes were handled as single units for association and clustering because linkage in the cohort was strong. Among about 400 genotyped donors of the cohort, an average of about 220,000 unique TCR beta nucleotide sequences was sequenced per donor, of which about 19% were non-productive. Results the study describes overall, beyond this receptor: When HLA alleles, especially DR and DQ, strongly co-occurred, attributing TCR associations to individual alleles was difficult. In vitro tests confirmed that a few of the cytomegalovirus-associated TCR beta chains recognize cytomegalovirus antigens. According to a later analysis, parvovirus B19, influenza, CMV and Epstein-Barr virus appeared linked to several top co-occurrence clusters. For the cohort, immune exposure information was limited to CMV serostatus. In a later genetic analysis, a missense DCLRE1C variant was associated with V-gene and J-gene trimming of TCR beta chains, and the association was replicated in an independent cohort. Because counts were too low, around 18 rarely observed V segments, including chromosome 9 orphons, were left out of the earlier analysis of 587 of the donors. Most CMV-associated TCR beta chains appeared to be HLA-restricted in a later analysis, and the HLA associations seemed to be driven largely by CMV exposure. Broadly in line with IMGT annotations, most TCR beta V segments showed up in productive rearrangements about 87% or about 30% of the time in an earlier analysis of 587 of the donors. Because some donors lacked HLA typing at each locus, the association tests relied only on the typed subset. The authors suggested that the approach could potentially be extended to other disease states and immunological phenotypes. A cluster of highly shared sequence variants was judged likely to represent a technical artifact of the sequencing pipeline. In a later analysis, the rate of TCR association differed among HLA loci, with DRB1 alleles having the most associated TCRs and HLA-C alleles having the fewest. In a later analysis, HLA-associated TCR beta chains were found to be more clonally expanded and to have lower generation probabilities than equally common non-associated chains. Across donors, most TCR sequences were observed very rarely, whereas some public TCRs were present in many individuals. The study listed 150 to 200 TCR beta chains as associated with cytomegalovirus. The classifier was reported to diagnose cytomegalovirus status with high specificity and sensitivity in both the original cohort and the validation cohort. Specific HLA alleles were associated with 15,000 to 20,000 TCR beta sequences at a false discovery rate of 0.05 in a later analysis. Correlated functional status among segregating V segments might be attributable to linkage disequilibrium, but an unknown experimental factor could not be ruled out. A further reported finding was that TCR beta sequences accurately predicted the HLA-A and HLA-B alleles for most subjects in the first cohort. According to a later genetic analysis, donors in an Asian-associated ancestry cluster had fewer N-insertions in productive TCRs than the approximately 690-donor mean. Sequencing depth was assumed to be roughly uniform across donors in the presence/absence analyses, though that assumption may not hold. The cohort was sequenced for TCR beta chains only, and without alpha or paired-chain data the features that could be detected were limited. Some IMGT-functional V segments, including TRBV6-2 and TRBV6-3, could not be told apart with the 87-base-pair reads, so those segments were excluded.

In total, approximately 690 healthy bone marrow donors made up the cohort. At the time of sampling, all cohort members were nominally healthy, though unrecorded immune exposures were likely present. The donor tested CMV seronegative, placing the donor among the 350 or so seronegative members of the cohort. Every donor gave a peripheral blood sample, and the peripheral blood mononuclear cells from that sample were used for TCR beta sequencing. The Qiagen DNeasy Blood Extraction Kit was used to extract genomic DNA from the blood cell samples. The library was generated by the immunoSEQ multiplex PCR assay. For the multiplex PCR, a mixture combining 60 forward primers for TCR Vbeta segments and 13 reverse primers for TCR Jbeta segments was used. A multiplex PCR assay on genomic DNA amplified the CDR3 region of rearranged TCR beta genes. Amplified TCR beta libraries were sequenced as 87-base-pair reads on the Illumina HiSeq System. For the original study's pipeline: Across the 700 or so repertoires, a later analysis counted around 80 million unique TCR beta chains, approximately 10 million of which were shared by at least two donors. Raw reads were error-corrected and collapsed into unique sequences by a nearest-neighbor algorithm in which closely related sequences were merged to remove PCR and sequencing errors. V, D and J gene segments were assigned by aligning CDR3 sequences to IMGT reference sequences. For a sequence to be retained, at least a six-nucleotide match to both a V gene segment and a J gene segment was required. Rearrangements were called productive when the CDR3 lacked stop codons and stayed in frame with V and J; all others were non-productive. CDR3 was defined according to IMGT convention as the region running from the second conserved V-encoded cysteine to the conserved J-encoded phenylalanine. The earlier analysis of some 580 of the donors excluded any sequence lacking an unambiguous match to a single V gene segment. In an earlier analysis of some 590 of the donors, V segments were called functional above 56.7% productive rearrangements and were called segregating when the between-donor standard deviation exceeded 5%. A statistical classification framework was built to diagnose cytomegalovirus status from the catalog of TCR beta chain sequences. In a later analysis, V and J genes were assigned by comparing TCR nucleotide sequences against IMGT/GENE-DB human TR gene sequences. A later analysis assigned CDR3 sequences and most-parsimonious VDJ recombination scenarios with the TCRdist pipeline. A later analysis defined each TCR beta chain by its CDR3 amino acid sequence plus V-gene family, and excluded reads lacking a unique V-gene family. A later analysis removed roughly 590 highly shared, low-generation-probability nucleotide sequences to deal with suspected cross-contamination and a sequencing artifact. In a later analysis, a clonal expansion index for each public chain was calculated from normalized within-repertoire ranks of inferred template counts. In a later analysis, generation probabilities were computed using a VDJ recombination model fitted to out-of-frame rearrangements, and the results were checked against IGoR. A later analysis scored TCR-TCR, TCR-HLA and TCR-CMV co-occurrence with hypergeometric tests, applying a repertoire-size bias correction to TCR pairs. False discovery rates were estimated in a later analysis by permuting HLA or CMV assignments 20 times. In a later analysis, co-occurring TCRs were grouped with DBSCAN, and TCRdist sequence similarity was added when clustering was performed within HLA-allele-positive subsets. Repertoires with fewer than 30,000 or more than 120,000 public chains, plus five repertoires with anomalous nucleotide sharing, were excluded from co-occurrence clustering. TCRdb took over this immuneACCESS table, retaining in-frame rearrangements with V and J assigned. Such tables are incomplete; in checked studies, under half of the missing clones stem from an unresolved V gene, and the remainder is unexplained. From that table come the V and J calls and clone size; the DNA was used to work out D and trimming. This sample gives roughly 150,000 clones in total; about 85% of them show up just once. The ten largest clones represent less than 2.5% of the sample.

The chain is made from TRBV27 and TRBJ2-5; TRBD1 could be the D gene, as 6 bases match. The J call may not be correct, given that the DNA end is closer to TRBJ2-7. Material for sequencing was PBMCs. The receptor was derived from a woman in her late teens or twenties in good health and CMV-seronegative. The CDR3 corresponds to CASSRLGTFTYEQYF. The sequenced DNA: TGTGCCAGCAGCCGACTCGGGACATTTACCTACGAGCAGTACTTC.